A selection of T cell receptor beta chains follows, all from one sample in a study of T cell responses to AZD1222 COVID-19 vaccine. TCRdb's table, derived via immunoSEQ multiplex PCR, lists solely in-frame clones and lacks some. This table holds fewer than 120,000 clones, about 87% found once. This sample comprised peripheral blood, obtained 28 days after the second AZD1222 dose. The receptors shown here come from an adult who received the AZD1222 COVID-19 vaccine. CDR3s include the opening cysteine and the closing phenylalanine or tryptophan. Each record gives: D gene, V gene, J gene, clone size, CDR3 protein, CDR3 DNA. A D gene is named only where the DNA matches it firmly. The size field is filled for only some rows; it gives once, few, many or a size class.

d_call: .
v_call: TRBV27
j_call: TRBJ1-2
clone_size: .
cdr3_aa: CASSSGTGYYGYTF
cdr3_nt: TGTGCCAGCAGTTCTGGGACCGGGTACTATGGCTACACCTTC

d_call: .
v_call: TRBV5-1
j_call: TRBJ1-1
clone_size: .
cdr3_aa: CASSLVGGASNTEAFF
cdr3_nt: TGCGCCAGCAGCTTGGTGGGAGGGGCCTCGAACACTGAAGCTTTCTTT

d_call: .
v_call: TRBV30
j_call: TRBJ1-5
clone_size: .
cdr3_aa: CAWSAGLGDQPQHF
cdr3_nt: TGTGCCTGGAGTGCGGGCCTAGGAGATCAGCCCCAGCATTTT

d_call: TRBD1
v_call: TRBV9
j_call: TRBJ1-6
clone_size: .
cdr3_aa: CASSVGNRGQDNSPLHF
cdr3_nt: TGTGCCAGCAGCGTGGGAAACAGGGGGCAAGATAATTCACCCCTCCACTTT

d_call: .
v_call: TRBV25-1
j_call: TRBJ1-1
clone_size: .
cdr3_aa: CASSESGHVNTEAFF
cdr3_nt: TGTGCCAGCAGTGAATCAGGACACGTAAACACTGAAGCTTTCTTT

d_call: .
v_call: TRBV10-1
j_call: TRBJ1-1
clone_size: .
cdr3_aa: CASTNTTGGPTTEAFF
cdr3_nt: TGCGCCAGCACCAACACCACGGGGGGGCCGACCACTGAAGCTTTCTTT

d_call: .
v_call: TRBV7-8
j_call: TRBJ2-7
clone_size: once
cdr3_aa: CASSQSQGPSYEQYF
cdr3_nt: TGTGCCAGCAGCCAGTCTCAGGGGCCTTCCTACGAGCAGTACTTC

d_call: .
v_call: TRBV19
j_call: TRBJ2-3
clone_size: .
cdr3_aa: CASSIGQLSTDTQYF
cdr3_nt: TGTGCCAGTAGTATAGGACAGCTTAGCACAGATACGCAGTATTTT

d_call: TRBD1
v_call: TRBV11-2
j_call: TRBJ2-3
clone_size: .
cdr3_aa: CASSLQGVPDTQYF
cdr3_nt: TGTGCCAGCAGCCTCCAGGGGGTCCCAGATACGCAGTATTTT

d_call: .
v_call: TRBV9
j_call: TRBJ1-6
clone_size: .
cdr3_aa: CASSVNEGQSPLHF
cdr3_nt: TGTGCCAGCAGCGTAAATGAGGGTCAATCACCCCTCCACTTT

d_call: .
v_call: TRBV2
j_call: TRBJ1-3
clone_size: .
cdr3_aa: CASSEIAGSGNTIYF
cdr3_nt: TGTGCCAGCAGTGAAATTGCGGGCTCTGGAAACACCATATATTTT